A selection of T cell receptor beta chains follows, all from one sample in a study of OX40 agonist ivuxolimab in advanced cancers. TCRdb keeps only in-frame clones here, not all; method: immunoSEQ multiplex PCR. This table holds some 35,000 clones, about 83% found once. The sequencing here drew on CD4+ or CD8+ T cells sorted from blood, taken in a trial of the OX40 agonist ivuxolimab. These receptors all come from an adult with an advanced solid tumor such as melanoma, head and neck, liver or kidney cancer. The CDR3 runs from the conserved cysteine through the conserved F or W. D genes are given only for firm matches. A row's size may be missing; if present it is once, few, many or a size class.

d_call clone_size j_call v_call cdr3_aa cdr3_nt
TRBD2 - TRBJ2-7 TRBV9 CASSVAPSGRAGSYEQYF TGTGCCAGCAGCGTAGCTCCTAGCGGGAGGGCCGGGTCCTACGAGCAGTACTTC
- - TRBJ1-1 TRBV6-1 CASHLLSNGGTEAFF TGTGCCAGCCACTTACTTTCGAACGGGGGCACTGAAGCTTTCTTT
- few TRBJ2-5 TRBV28 CASSQETQGYGTQYF TGTGCCAGCAGTCAGGAAACCCAAGGGTACGGGACCCAGTACTTC
- - TRBJ2-2 TRBV9 CASSPAPFGELFF TGTGCCAGCAGCCCAGCCCCCTTCGGGGAGCTGTTTTTT
- - TRBJ1-5 TRBV25-1 CASSDGGNQPQHF TGTGCCAGCAGTGATGGCGGCAATCAGCCCCAGCATTTT
TRBD2 once TRBJ2-1 TRBV19 CASKSLAVSRDNEQFF TGTGCCAGTAAAAGTCTAGCGGTTTCTCGAGACAATGAGCAGTTCTTC
TRBD1 - TRBJ2-7 TRBV18 CASSPKDRSSYEQYF TGTGCCAGCTCCCCGAAGGACAGGAGCTCCTACGAGCAGTACTTC
TRBD2 - TRBJ2-1 TRBV7-2 CASSLSMDREGDEQFF TGTGCCAGCAGCTTATCGATGGACCGGGAGGGGGATGAGCAGTTCTTC
TRBD2 - TRBJ2-1 TRBV27 CASRLAGAGNEQFF TGTGCCAGCAGACTAGCGGGAGCAGGGAATGAGCAGTTCTTC
TRBD2 once TRBJ2-1 TRBV7-2 CASSGGTSRIGQFF TGTGCCAGCAGCGGAGGGACTAGCAGGATAGGGCAGTTCTTC
- - TRBJ1-4 TRBV19 CASSMEGGVGLFF TGTGCCAGTAGTATGGAGGGGGGTGTTGGACTGTTTTTT
TRBD2 - TRBJ2-1 TRBV5-4 CASSLVQREAYNEQFF TGTGCCAGCAGCTTAGTGCAGCGGGAGGCTTACAATGAGCAGTTCTTC
TRBD1 - TRBJ1-1 TRBV19 CASSRGQAEAFF TGTGCCAGTAGTCGGGGACAGGCTGAAGCTTTCTTT
- - TRBJ2-2 TRBV5-1 CASMENTGELFF TGCGCCAGCATGGAGAACACCGGGGAGCTGTTTTTT
- - TRBJ1-2 TRBV6-6 CASSYGQSYGYTF TGTGCCAGCAGTTACGGGCAGTCCTATGGCTACACCTTC
TRBD1 - TRBJ1-2 TRBV7-2 CASSLDWQGALGYTF TGTGCCAGCAGCTTAGACTGGCAGGGGGCTCTTGGCTACACCTTC
TRBD1 - TRBJ2-1 TRBV7-2 CASSFQGANEQFF TGTGCCAGCAGCTTTCAGGGGGCAAATGAGCAGTTCTTC
- - TRBJ1-2 TRBV2 CASSAPNYGYTF TGTGCCAGCAGTGCCCCTAACTATGGCTACACCTTC
- - TRBJ1-1 TRBV30 CAWSAPPTEAFF TGTGCCTGGAGTGCCCCGCCAACGGAAGCTTTCTTT
TRBD1 - TRBJ1-6 TRBV7-6 CASSSLGQGRSPLHF TGTGCCAGCAGCTCCTTGGGACAGGGAAGGTCACCCCTCCACTTT
TRBD1 once TRBJ2-5 TRBV5-1 CASSTGGHQETQYF TGCGCCAGCAGCACAGGGGGCCACCAAGAGACCCAGTACTTC
- - TRBJ2-7 TRBV18 CASSPRSYEQYF TGTGCCAGCTCACCACGATCGTACGAGCAGTACTTC
- - TRBJ2-7 TRBV18 CASSPIADLTGQQYF TGTGCCAGCTCACCAATCGCGGACCTTACCGGCCAGCAGTACTTC
- - TRBJ1-1 TRBV11-2 CASSLITGPNTEAFF TGTGCCAGCAGCTTAATCACAGGTCCGAACACTGAAGCTTTCTTT
TRBD2 - TRBJ2-3 TRBV7-3 CASSGLAGLPTDTQYF TGTGCCAGCAGCGGCCTAGCGGGATTGCCGACAGATACGCAGTATTTT
- - TRBJ1-3 TRBV30 CAWSVVTANTIYF TGTGCCTGGAGTGTAGTGACAGCAAACACCATATATTTT
TRBD2 - TRBJ2-2 TRBV9 CASSRPGTSGGNTGELFF TGTGCCAGCAGCCGACCCGGGACTAGCGGAGGGAACACCGGGGAGCTGTTTTTT
TRBD1 - TRBJ1-5 TRBV5-1 CASSASGTANQPQHF TGCGCCAGCAGCGCCTCCGGGACAGCAAATCAGCCCCAGCATTTT
- few TRBJ2-7 TRBV10-3 CAISGGDSLYEQYF TGTGCCATCAGTGGAGGGGACTCGCTGTACGAGCAGTACTTC
TRBD1 few TRBJ2-5 TRBV19 CATGTGGFGTQYF TGTGCCACTGGGACAGGGGGGTTCGGGACCCAGTACTTC
TRBD1 - TRBJ2-5 TRBV7-9 CASSDRERETQYF TGTGCCAGCAGCGACAGGGAACGGGAGACCCAGTACTTC
TRBD2 once TRBJ2-7 TRBV5-1 CASSLAGRLAGEEQYF TGCGCCAGCAGCTTGGCTGGTCGACTAGCGGGAGAGGAGCAGTACTTC
TRBD1 few TRBJ1-1 TRBV7-9 CASSGRDRGPAFF TGTGCCAGCAGCGGAAGGGACAGGGGGCCTGCTTTCTTT
TRBD1 - TRBJ1-2 TRBV6-1 CASSLTRGQEVGYTF TGTGCCAGCAGTTTAACCAGGGGGCAGGAGGTGGGCTACACCTTC
- - TRBJ1-1 TRBV21-1 CASSSLRDTIDEAFF TGTGCCAGCAGCAGCCTCCGGGACACTATAGATGAAGCTTTCTTT
- - TRBJ1-2 TRBV28 CASSLTGSYGYTF TGTGCCAGCAGTTTAACAGGGAGCTATGGCTACACCTTC
TRBD1 - TRBJ2-3 TRBV12-5 CASGLDPTGTYTQYF TGTGCTAGTGGTTTGGATCCGACAGGGACATATACGCAGTATTTT
- - TRBJ1-4 TRBV7-2 CASSLWANEKLFF TGTGCCAGCAGCTTATGGGCTAATGAAAAACTGTTTTTT
TRBD2 - TRBJ2-1 TRBV6-6 CASSSLQTSGGNEQFF TGTGCCAGCAGTTCCCTACAGACTAGCGGAGGAAATGAGCAGTTCTTC
- - TRBJ2-5 TRBV6-5 CASSYLQTQYF TGTGCCAGCAGTTACTTGCAGACCCAGTACTTC
- - TRBJ2-3 TRBV4-2 CASSQERADTQYF TGTGCCAGCAGCCAAGAGCGGGCAGATACGCAGTATTTT
- - TRBJ2-5 TRBV5-1 CASSLVGGPQETQYF TGCGCCAGCAGCTTGGTCGGCGGGCCTCAAGAGACCCAGTACTTC
TRBD1 few TRBJ1-3 TRBV28 CASRRQGDAVVGNTIYF TGTGCCAGCAGACGACAGGGGGACGCAGTCGTTGGAAACACCATATATTTT
TRBD1 - TRBJ2-3 TRBV11-3 CASSLEKGATQYF TGTGCCAGCAGCTTAGAGAAGGGGGCTACGCAGTATTTT
- once TRBJ1-2 TRBV11-1 CASSLSGYYGYTF TGTGCCAGCAGCTTATCCGGGTACTATGGCTACACCTTC
TRBD2 - TRBJ2-7 TRBV27 CASSLRIVAGHYEQYF TGTGCCAGCAGTTTAAGGATTGTAGCGGGACACTACGAGCAGTACTTC
TRBD2 few TRBJ2-3 TRBV11-3 CASSLGTSGSTDTQYF TGTGCCAGCAGCCTCGGGACTAGCGGAAGCACAGATACGCAGTATTTT
TRBD1 - TRBJ1-2 TRBV7-9 CASSLGGQGISYGYTF TGTGCCAGCAGCTTAGGTGGACAGGGGATCTCCTATGGCTACACCTTC
TRBD2 - TRBJ2-1 TRBV28 CASSSHSGSYNEQFF TGTGCCAGCAGTTCGCATAGCGGGTCCTACAATGAGCAGTTCTTC
- - TRBJ1-1 TRBV7-6 CASSLLSGGDNTEAFF TGTGCCAGCAGCTTACTATCTGGGGGGGACAACACTGAAGCTTTCTTT
- - TRBJ1-4 TRBV6-5 CASSYLGELFF TGTGCCAGCAGTTACTTGGGGGAACTGTTTTTT
- - TRBJ1-1 TRBV5-1 CASSLWGETEAFF TGCGCCAGCAGCTTGTGGGGCGAGACTGAAGCTTTCTTT
- - TRBJ2-7 TRBV7-2 CASSYRGSPYEQYF TGTGCCAGCAGCTACCGCGGCAGCCCCTACGAGCAGTACTTC
TRBD1 - TRBJ2-3 TRBV2 CASSSGTGGIISDTQYF TGTGCCAGCAGTTCCGGGACAGGGGGTATTATATCGGATACGCAGTATTTT
- few TRBJ2-3 TRBV4-3 CASSQLGPFSTDTQYF TGCGCCAGCAGCCAACTGGGCCCCTTTAGCACAGATACGCAGTATTTT
- - TRBJ1-1 TRBV27 CASSKMGSTEAFF TGTGCCAGCAGTAAGATGGGGTCCACTGAAGCTTTCTTT
- - TRBJ1-2 TRBV5-1 CASSSGRIYGYTF TGCGCCAGCAGCTCAGGACGGATCTATGGCTACACCTTC
- once TRBJ2-2 TRBV27 CASRTGAGGTGELFF TGTGCCAGCAGGACAGGGGCGGGGGGCACCGGGGAGCTGTTTTTT
- - TRBJ2-1 TRBV4-2 CASSHDSYYNEQFF TGTGCCAGCAGCCACGACAGCTATTACAATGAGCAGTTCTTC
- - TRBJ2-1 TRBV27 CATLRDPNYNEQFF TGTGCCACCCTACGGGACCCCAACTACAATGAGCAGTTCTTC